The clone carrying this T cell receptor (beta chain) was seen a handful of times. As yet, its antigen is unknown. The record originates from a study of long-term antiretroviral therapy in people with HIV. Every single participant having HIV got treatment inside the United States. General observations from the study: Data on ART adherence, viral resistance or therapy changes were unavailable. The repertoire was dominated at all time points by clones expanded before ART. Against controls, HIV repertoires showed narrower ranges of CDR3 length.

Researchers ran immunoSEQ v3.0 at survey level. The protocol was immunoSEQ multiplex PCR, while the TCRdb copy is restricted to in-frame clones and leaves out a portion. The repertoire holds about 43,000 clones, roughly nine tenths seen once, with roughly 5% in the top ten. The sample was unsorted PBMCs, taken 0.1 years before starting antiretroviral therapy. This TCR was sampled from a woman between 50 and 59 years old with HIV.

The CDR3 region has the DNA TGTGCCAGCAGCTTAGTAAGTGGCGGGGGTAATTCACCCCTCCACTTT. This encodes CASSLVSGGGNSPLHF. The rearrangement links TRBV13 to TRBJ1-6; TRBD1 might be the D (5 bases). Deletions cut 1 base from V and 6 bases from J, with 13 bases between. The V gene's germline CDR1 is PRHDT and CDR2 FYEKMQ (reference sequence). CDR3 length: 16 residues.